Detailed here is one T cell receptor beta chain. Germline V gives CDR1 SGHDN, CDR2 FVKESK. This CDR3 is built from 13 residues. Trimming took off 0 bases at V and 11 bases at J, with 13 bases between the two ends. Researchers partitioned CD4+ cells into CD45RA+ naive and CD45RA-negative memory subsets. Profiling relied on immunoSEQ multiplex PCR, and the TCRdb table lists in-frame clones only, not all of them. The profile shows around 1,000,000 clones, about 72% of them singletons. This sample is part of a study of shared clonotypes between healthy human individuals. This TCR came from a man between 18 and 29 years old in good health. Some clones in this sample may be carry-over from other donors' samples. The material sequenced was memory CD4+ T cells from PBMCs. Subset indicated: CD45RA-negative fraction. The V call is TRBV14, the J call TRBJ1-1; D is undetermined. The CDR3 nucleotides are TGTGCCAGCAGCCAAGATCTTAATAGGCGGGCTTTCTTT. Protein product: CASSQDLNRRAFF.